Only a few counts were recorded for the clone carrying this TCR beta chain. The V gene's germline CDR1 is SGHNT and CDR2 YENEEA. This CDR3 is 15 amino acids long. V dropped 1 base and J dropped 5 bases, with 12 bases sitting between them. Authors' analysis steps: Amplification of reference gene primers provided the estimated nucleated cell counts. The assay was immunoSEQ multiplex PCR, and TCRdb's table has in-frame clones only and misses some. The DNA gave D and trimming, while V, J and clone size come from that table. The sample includes roughly 120,000 clones, 82% seen only once; the top ten take less than 9%. The data stem from a study of blood T cell repertoires in COVID-19. Study overall: The United States, Italy and Spain provided the acute and convalescent COVID-19 samples. T cells, B-cell-depleted T cells, or PBMCs provided the cDNA or gDNA that served as material.

The sequence derives from a man in his sixties or seventies with active or convalescent COVID-19. This chain joins TRBV11-3 and TRBJ2-1; possibly TRBD2 for D (6 bases). The sample was peripheral blood. CDR3: CASSLVAGQNNEQFF. The CDR3 coding sequence is TGTGCCAGCAGCTTAGTTGCGGGGCAGAACAATGAGCAGTTCTTC.